These 5 T cell receptor beta chains were sequenced from one sample in a study of shared clonotypes between healthy human individuals. This table comes from immunoSEQ multiplex PCR, and its TCRdb copy is limited to in-frame clones, with some not included. Among more than 2 million clones listed, approximately 95% were seen once. What was sequenced was naive CD4+ T cells sorted from blood. Subset described: CD45RA+ positively selected. The receptors were gathered from a man younger than 35 in good health.

The chain recombines TRBV5-4 with TRBJ1-6; D may be TRBD1 (6 bases). Trimming stripped 2 bases from V and 9 bases from J, with 15 bases between. CDR3 length: 15 amino acids. Germline CDR1 is SGHNT and CDR2 is YYREEE (reference sequence). CDR3: CASSLGGGSTSPLHF. CDR3 DNA: TGTGCCAGCAGCTTAGGGGGGGGCTCAACTTCACCCCTCCACTTT.

The rearrangement joins TRBV14 to TRBJ2-7, with 10 nucleotides matching TRBD2. Germline-derived CDR1 and CDR2 are SGHDN and FVKESK. The CDR3 has 19 residues. J lost 7 bases, V lost 0 bases, and 18 bases had no gene match. CDR3 protein: CASSQDRGSGRRSQGEQYF. As DNA, the CDR3 is TGTGCCAGCAGCCAAGATAGAGGTAGCGGGAGGAGGTCCCAGGGGGAGCAGTACTTC.

The CDR3 DNA follows: TGCGCCAGCAGCTTGTGGTACAGGGGGGCTCAAGAGACCCAGTACTTC. This encodes CASSLWYRGAQETQYF. The rearrangement links TRBV5-1 to TRBJ2-5; the match to TRBD1 covers 8 bases. The V and J ends lost 1 base and 2 bases, in that order; junction bases with no gene match: 7. CDR1 SGHRS and CDR2 YFSETQ come from the germline V gene. This CDR3 spans 16 amino acids.

This sequence joins TRBV2 and TRBJ1-3, with TRBD1 matching 9 bases. The CDR3 spans 14 residues. Germline assignment: CDR1 SNHLY and CDR2 FYNNEI. After removal of 6 bases from V and 9 bases from J, the junction contained 9 bases not matched to a gene. CDR3 loop: CASRDGQGMVTIYF. CDR3 nucleotide sequence: TGTGCCAGCAGGGACGGACAGGGGATGGTCACCATATATTTT. The full variable domain, with the rest looked up from reference TRBV2 and TRBJ1-3, is EPEVTQTPSHQVTQMGQEVILRCVPISNHLYFYWYRQILGQKVEFLVSFYNNEISEKSEIFDDQFSVERPDGSNFTLKIRSTKLEDSAMYFCASRDGQGMVTIYFGEGSWLTVV.

This chain joins TRBV6-1 and TRBJ1-6; 8 bases fit TRBD1. V was clipped by 2 bases and J by 9 bases; unmatched bases: 3. This CDR3 contains 14 residues. Germline V CDR1 and CDR2: MNHNS, SASEGT. Here the CDR3 DNA reads TGTGCCAGCAGTGAAACAGGGGGTACTTCACCCCTCCACTTT. This translates into CASSETGGTSPLHF.